This T cell receptor beta chain was retrieved from a study of blood T cells in healthy people across ages. Study-wide findings and caveats: Naive and antigen-experienced cells were not separated, limiting conclusive comparison.

Many counts were recorded for this clonotype. Antigen specificity is unknown. The V gene end was trimmed by 7 bases and the J gene end by 6 bases; junction bases not matched to a gene: 6. CDR1 and CDR2 (germline): DFQATT, SNEGSKA (reference sequence). This CDR3 has 12 amino acids. Sample-barcoded 5' priming and a J-beta primer mix drove a second PCR of roughly 6 to 12 cycles. Tags on each cDNA molecule came from a template-switch adaptor with 12 random nucleotides. TCRdb passed the 5' RACE reads through MiXCR, listing each CDR3 protein once. The sample gives approximately 680,000 distinct CDR3 sequences, about 34% of which show up once; approximately 15% is in the top ten. Each of the donors had ten milliliters of peripheral blood drawn into EDTA-treated Vacutainer tubes.

The sequenced sample was blood. The chain recombines TRBV20-1 with TRBJ1-5, with 7 positions matching TRBD1. The receptor comes from an elderly woman in good health. The CDR3 nucleotides read TGCAGTGTGACAGGGTTGGGTCAGCCCCAGCATTTT. Translated, it gives CSVTGLGQPQHF.